These 19 T cell receptor beta chains share one sample of origin, sequenced in a study of cytomegalovirus exposure and HLA in healthy donors. Assay used: immunoSEQ multiplex PCR; TCRdb lists only in-frame clones, some missing. Altogether about 200,000 clones are present, about nine tenths being singletons, with the ten largest covering 1.5% to 2%. The specimen sequenced was PBMCs. The source is a woman aged 18-29 years in good health and CMV-seropositive.

The chain is built from TRBV9 and TRBJ2-1; 9 bases fit TRBD2. The germline V gene encodes CDR1 SGDLS and CDR2 YYNGEE. V lost 3 bases to trimming and J lost 7 bases; unmatched junction nucleotides: 5. This CDR3 is 14 amino acids long. In DNA form, the CDR3 reads TGTGCCAGCAGCGGCGGGACTAGCTGGAATGAGCAGTTCTTC. Its protein is CASSGGTSWNEQFF.

The CDR3 coding sequence is TGTGCCAGCATGGCAGGGTTGGGCACTGAAGCTTTCTTT. Its protein product is CASMAGLGTEAFF. This chain joins TRBV25-1 and TRBJ1-1; D possibly corresponds to TRBD1 (5 bases). The germline gives CDR1 MGHDK, CDR2 SYGVNS. The CDR3 loop spans 13 amino acids. V was cut by 7 bases and J by 4 bases, with 13 bases left in between. Based on the CDR3 plus reference TRBV25-1 and TRBJ1-1, the full variable domain is EADIYQTPRYLVIGTGKKITLECSQTMGHDKMYWYQQDPGMELHLIHYSYGVNSTEKGDLSSESTVSRIRTEHFPLTLESARPSHTSQYLCASMAGLGTEAFFGQGTRLTVV.

The V gene is TRBV4-1, the J gene TRBJ1-4; 8 positions agree with TRBD1. With 4 bases clipped from V and 5 bases from J, the junction kept 9 bases outside the gene matches. Germline-derived CDR1 and CDR2 are MGHRA and YSYEKL. This CDR3 has 16 residues. This CDR3 is CASSRGQVVGNEKLFF. Here the CDR3 DNA reads TGCGCCAGCAGCCGGGGACAGGTGGTGGGGAATGAAAAACTGTTTTTT.

This chain connects TRBV21-1 to TRBJ2-1; the table's D call, TRBD1, was not checked against the DNA. TRBV21-1 is flagged as a pseudogene. CDR3 length: 17 amino acids. The CDR3 protein is CASSRGPPGQTYNEQFF. CDR3 sequence (DNA): TGTGCCAGCAGCAGAGGCCCCCCGGGACAAACCTACAATGAGCAGTTCTTC.

V usage is TRBV12-5 and J usage is TRBJ1-2; 7 bases are a match to TRBD1. The CDR3 is 13 residues long. Losses at the gene ends were 2 bases for V and 10 bases for J; bases not matched to a gene: 7. Germline CDR1 and CDR2: LGHNT and FRNRAP. The CDR3 region is CASGLPPGGSYTF. The CDR3 DNA follows: TGTGCTAGTGGTTTGCCGCCAGGGGGTTCCTACACCTTC.

The chain uses TRBV11-2 and TRBJ1-2; 7 nucleotides align to TRBD1. V was clipped by 4 bases and J by 5 bases; unmatched bases: 4. The CDR3 is 13 amino acids. Germline V gives CDR1 SGHAT, CDR2 FQNNGV. Here the CDR3 reads CASSSQGFYGYTF. In DNA form, the CDR3 reads TGTGCCAGCAGCTCACAGGGGTTTTATGGCTACACCTTC.

The chain links TRBV10-3 to TRBJ2-7; no reliable D call. CDR1 ENHRY and CDR2 SYGVKD come from the germline V gene. The CDR3 runs 14 residues. Between the trimmed V and J ends, which lost 10 bases and 0 bases, there was a span of 16 bases. DNA for the CDR3: TGTGCCACCCTGGAACTTAGGAGCTCCTACGAGCAGTACTTC. Protein: CATLELRSSYEQYF.

This clone was observed a handful of times. The V gene is TRBV4-1, the J gene TRBJ1-3; the D is unclear. This CDR3 has 15 amino acids. Trimming cost V 0 bases and J 0 bases, with 6 bases left between them. Germline V CDR1 and CDR2: MGHRA, YSYEKL. The CDR3 coding sequence is TGCGCCAGCAGCCAAGAACGACACTCTGGAAACACCATATATTTT. It yields the protein CASSQERHSGNTIYF.

CDR3 loop: CASSGRQAAGNTIYF. For the CDR3, the DNA is TGCGCCAGCAGCGGTCGACAGGCCGCTGGAAACACCATATATTTT. The rearrangement uses TRBV4-1 and TRBJ1-3; D perhaps matches TRBD1 (6 bases). V lost 5 bases and J 2 bases, leaving 13 bases between the germline ends. This CDR3 is 15 amino acids long. The V gene's germline CDR1 is MGHRA and CDR2 YSYEKL.

The chain couples TRBV7-9 to TRBJ2-3, with D unresolved. The V and J ends lost 5 bases and 4 bases respectively, with 10 bases between them. The germline CDR1 and CDR2 sequences are SEHNR and FQNEAQ (reference sequence). The CDR3 sequence is 13 residues long. The CDR3 sequence is CASSLRPADTQYF. The CDR3 DNA follows: TGTGCCAGCAGCCTCAGGCCCGCAGATACGCAGTATTTT.

The chain recombines TRBV7-9 with TRBJ2-3, with 10 bases identical to TRBD2. The J segment lost 2 bases and the V segment lost 5 bases, leaving 4 bases of the junction unmatched. The CDR3 has 15 amino acids. Germline V CDR1 and CDR2: SEHNR, FQNEAQ (reference sequence). The CDR3 nucleotides are TGTGCCAGCAGCCTCAGCGGGAGGGCCACAGATACGCAGTATTTT. Translation: CASSLSGRATDTQYF.

The rearrangement joins TRBV7-8 to TRBJ2-1; D perhaps matches TRBD2 (10 bases). The CDR3 length is 19 residues. V was cut by 5 bases and J by 3 bases, with 26 bases left in between. The germline CDR1 and CDR2 sequences are SGHVS and FQNEAQ. The CDR3 nucleotides read TGTGCCAGCAGCACAGGGACAGGGATACCTAGCGGGAGCTACAATGAGCAGTTCTTC. This encodes CASSTGTGIPSGSYNEQFF.

CDR3 loop: CAWSVLGLHQPQHF. DNA of the CDR3: TGTGCCTGGAGTGTACTTGGGCTACATCAGCCCCAGCATTTT. This chain links TRBV30 with TRBJ1-5, with D uncertain. Looked up from germline, CDR1 is GTSNPN and CDR2 is SVGIG (reference sequence). Trimming took off 0 bases at V and 5 bases at J, with 11 bases between the two ends. The CDR3 runs to 14 residues.

The chain has TRBV7-9 and TRBJ1-2; tentatively, D is TRBD1 (5 bases). Trimming took off 5 bases at V and 6 bases at J, with 13 bases between the two ends. In germline, CDR1 is SEHNR, CDR2 FQNEAQ (reference sequence). The CDR3 has 13 amino acids. CDR3 in amino acids: CASSQYRSHGYTF. Here the CDR3 DNA reads TGTGCCAGCAGCCAATACAGGAGCCATGGCTACACCTTC.

This sequence joins TRBV27 and TRBJ2-7; 7 positions match TRBD2. Germline V gene sequence: CDR1 MNHEY, CDR2 SMNVEV (reference sequence). V was clipped by 3 bases and J by 4 bases; unmatched bases: 6. This CDR3 is built from 14 residues. CDR3 bases: TGTGCCAGCAGTTTTGGGAGGGCAGGATACGAGCAGTACTTC. Translation gives CASSFGRAGYEQYF.

The V and J genes are TRBV6-5 and TRBJ1-1; no clear D gene. The germline gives CDR1 MNHEY, CDR2 SVGAGI. The CDR3 loop spans 15 amino acids. The V end was cut by 5 bases, the J end by 5 bases, with 18 bases between. The chain's CDR3 is CASSVTPVRRTEAFF. The CDR3 nucleotides read TGTGCCAGCAGTGTAACACCGGTTCGGAGAACTGAAGCTTTCTTT.

This sequence joins TRBV9 and TRBJ1-1, with TRBD1 matching over 9 bases. The CDR3 totals 15 residues. CDR1 SGDLS and CDR2 YYNGEE come from the germline V gene. The V segment lost 4 bases and the J segment 2 bases; nucleotides outside the gene matches: 6. The CDR3 protein is CASSPRTGDNTEAFF. The CDR3 coding sequence is TGTGCCAGCAGCCCTCGGACAGGGGATAACACTGAAGCTTTCTTT.

The chain employs TRBV5-1 and TRBJ2-2; D possibly corresponds to TRBD2 (6 bases). Germline CDR1 and CDR2: SGHRS and YFSETQ. This CDR3 comprises 17 residues. Trimming cost V 0 bases and J 0 bases, with 12 bases left between them. CDR3 bases: TGCGCCAGCAGCTTGGTATCGGGAGACTCGAACACCGGGGAGCTGTTTTTT. It specifies CASSLVSGDSNTGELFF.

The gene calls are TRBV28 and TRBJ2-7; D is uncertain. The V gene lost 4 bases and the J gene lost 4 bases, with 11 bases spanning the gap. The CDR3 covers 13 residues. The V gene's germline CDR1 is MDHEN and CDR2 SYDVKM. In nucleotides, the CDR3 is TGTGCCAGCAGTTGGCCAGGAAGGTACGAGCAGTACTTC. This gives the protein CASSWPGRYEQYF.